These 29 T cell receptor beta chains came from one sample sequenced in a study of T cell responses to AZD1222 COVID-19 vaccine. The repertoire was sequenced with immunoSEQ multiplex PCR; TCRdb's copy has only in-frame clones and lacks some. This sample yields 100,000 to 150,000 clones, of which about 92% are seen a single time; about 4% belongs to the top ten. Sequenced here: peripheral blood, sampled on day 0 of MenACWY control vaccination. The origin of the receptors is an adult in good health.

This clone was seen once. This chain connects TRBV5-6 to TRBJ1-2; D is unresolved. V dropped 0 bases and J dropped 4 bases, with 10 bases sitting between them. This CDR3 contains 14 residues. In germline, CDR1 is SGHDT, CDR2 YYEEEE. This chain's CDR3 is CASSLARPLYGYTF. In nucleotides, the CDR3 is TGTGCCAGCAGCTTGGCCCGTCCCCTCTATGGCTACACCTTC.

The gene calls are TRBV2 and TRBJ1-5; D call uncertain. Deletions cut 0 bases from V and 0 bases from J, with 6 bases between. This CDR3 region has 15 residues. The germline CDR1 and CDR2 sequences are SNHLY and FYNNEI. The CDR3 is CASSEAPFSNQPQHF. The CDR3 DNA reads TGTGCCAGCAGTGAAGCGCCCTTTAGCAATCAGCCCCAGCATTTT.

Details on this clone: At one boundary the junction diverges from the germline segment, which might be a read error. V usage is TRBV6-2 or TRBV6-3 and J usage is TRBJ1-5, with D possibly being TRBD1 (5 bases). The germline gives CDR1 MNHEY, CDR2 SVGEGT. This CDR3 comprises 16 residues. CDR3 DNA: TGTGCCAACAGTTCAGGGAGGCGGGGGGGCAATCAGCCCCAGCATTTT. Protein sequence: CANSSGRRGGNQPQHF.

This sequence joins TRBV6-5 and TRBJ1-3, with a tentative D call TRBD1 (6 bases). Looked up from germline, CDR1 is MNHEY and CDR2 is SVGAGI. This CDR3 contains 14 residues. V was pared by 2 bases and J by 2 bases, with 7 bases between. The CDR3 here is CASSYPGAGNTIYF. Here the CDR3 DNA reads TGTGCCAGCAGTTACCCAGGGGCTGGAAACACCATATATTTT.

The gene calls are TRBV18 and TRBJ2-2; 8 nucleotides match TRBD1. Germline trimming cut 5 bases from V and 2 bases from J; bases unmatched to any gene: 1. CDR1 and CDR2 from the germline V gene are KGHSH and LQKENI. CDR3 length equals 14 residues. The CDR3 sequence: CASSGQGNTGELFF. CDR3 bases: TGTGCCAGCTCAGGACAGGGAAACACCGGGGAGCTGTTTTTT.

The CDR3 sequence is CASSMTQGGRSYNEQFF. CDR3 nucleotide sequence: TGTGCCAGCAGTATGACTCAGGGGGGCCGCTCCTACAATGAGCAGTTCTTC. The V gene is TRBV6-2 or TRBV6-3, the J gene TRBJ2-1; D might be TRBD1 (7 bases). CDR3 length: 17 residues. Per germline, CDR1 MNHEY and CDR2 SVGEGT. V lost 5 bases to trimming and J lost 0 bases, with 17 bases between them.

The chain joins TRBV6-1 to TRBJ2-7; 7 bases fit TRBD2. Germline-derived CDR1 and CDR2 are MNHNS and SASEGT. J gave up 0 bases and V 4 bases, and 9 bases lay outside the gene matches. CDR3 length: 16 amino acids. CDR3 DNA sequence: TGTGCCAGCAGTGGATCGAATGGGGGGGTCTCCTACGAGCAGTACTTC. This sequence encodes CASSGSNGGVSYEQYF.

CDR3 bases: TGTGCCAGTAGTATTAGCGCTTTCTATGGCTACACCTTC. This gives the protein CASSISAFYGYTF. The genes are TRBV19 and TRBJ1-2; D ambiguous. CDR1 is LNHDA and CDR2 is SQIVND in the germline V gene (reference sequence). The V and J ends lost 3 bases and 4 bases respectively, with 9 bases between them. The CDR3 spans 13 residues.

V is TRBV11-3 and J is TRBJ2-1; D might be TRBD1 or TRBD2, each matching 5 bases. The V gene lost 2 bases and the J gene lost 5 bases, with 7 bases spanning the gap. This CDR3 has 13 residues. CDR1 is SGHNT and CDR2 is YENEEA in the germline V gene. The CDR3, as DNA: TGTGCCAGCAGCTTAAGAGGGGACAATGAGCAGTTCTTC. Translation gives CASSLRGDNEQFF.

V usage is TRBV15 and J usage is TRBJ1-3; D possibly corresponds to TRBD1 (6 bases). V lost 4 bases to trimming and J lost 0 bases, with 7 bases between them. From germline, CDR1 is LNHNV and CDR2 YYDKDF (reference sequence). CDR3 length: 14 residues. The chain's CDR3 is CATSIGGSGNTIYF. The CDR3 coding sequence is TGTGCCACCAGCATAGGGGGCTCTGGAAACACCATATATTTT.

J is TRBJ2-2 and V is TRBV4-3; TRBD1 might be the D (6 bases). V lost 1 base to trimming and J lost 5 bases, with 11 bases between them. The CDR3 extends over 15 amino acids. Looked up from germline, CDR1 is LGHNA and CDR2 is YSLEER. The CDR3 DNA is TGCGCCAGCAGCCAAGGGAACCAGGGGACCGGGGAGCTGTTTTTT. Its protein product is CASSQGNQGTGELFF.

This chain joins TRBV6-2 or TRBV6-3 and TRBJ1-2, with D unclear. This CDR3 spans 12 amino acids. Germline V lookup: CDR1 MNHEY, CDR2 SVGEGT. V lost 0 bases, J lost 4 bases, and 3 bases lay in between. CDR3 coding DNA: TGTGCCAGCAGTTACTCTAGCTATGGCTACACCTTC. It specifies CASSYSSYGYTF.

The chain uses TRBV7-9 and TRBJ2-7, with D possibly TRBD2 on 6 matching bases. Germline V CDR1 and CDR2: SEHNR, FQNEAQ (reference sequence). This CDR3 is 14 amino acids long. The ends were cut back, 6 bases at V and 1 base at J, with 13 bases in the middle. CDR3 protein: CASRPSGTSYEQYF. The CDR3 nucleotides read TGTGCCAGCAGGCCGTCCGGGACTTCCTACGAGCAGTACTTC.

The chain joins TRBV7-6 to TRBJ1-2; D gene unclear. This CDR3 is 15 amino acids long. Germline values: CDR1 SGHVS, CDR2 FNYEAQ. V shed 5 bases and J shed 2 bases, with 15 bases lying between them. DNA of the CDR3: TGTGCCAGCAGCCCGCTGGAGGTACAAAACTATGGCTACACCTTC. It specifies CASSPLEVQNYGYTF.

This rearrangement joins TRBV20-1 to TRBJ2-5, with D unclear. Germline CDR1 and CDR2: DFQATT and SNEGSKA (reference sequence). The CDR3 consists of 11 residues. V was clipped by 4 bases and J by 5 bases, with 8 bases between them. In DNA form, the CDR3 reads TGCAGTGCTACCGGCTCGGAGACCCAGTACTTC. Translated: CSATGSETQYF.

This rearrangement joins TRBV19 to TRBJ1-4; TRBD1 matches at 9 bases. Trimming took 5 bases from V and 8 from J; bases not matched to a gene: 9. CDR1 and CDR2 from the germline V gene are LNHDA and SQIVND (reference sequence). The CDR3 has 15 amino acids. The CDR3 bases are TGTGCCAGTAGTTATCCGGGACAGGGAAGGGAAAAACTGTTTTTT. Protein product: CASSYPGQGREKLFF.

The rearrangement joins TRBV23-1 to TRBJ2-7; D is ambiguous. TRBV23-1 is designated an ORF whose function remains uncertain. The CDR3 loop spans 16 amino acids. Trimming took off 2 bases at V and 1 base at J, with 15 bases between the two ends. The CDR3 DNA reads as TGCGCCAGCAGTCAACCACGGGTCCCCAGATCCTACGAGCAGTACGTC. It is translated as CASSQPRVPRSYEQYV.

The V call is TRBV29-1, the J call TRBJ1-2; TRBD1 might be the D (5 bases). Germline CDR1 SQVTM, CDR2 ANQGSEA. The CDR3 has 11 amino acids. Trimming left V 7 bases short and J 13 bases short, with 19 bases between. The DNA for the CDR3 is TGCAGCGCGCGCTTTCGGGACGCATCCACCTTC. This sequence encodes CSARFRDASTF.

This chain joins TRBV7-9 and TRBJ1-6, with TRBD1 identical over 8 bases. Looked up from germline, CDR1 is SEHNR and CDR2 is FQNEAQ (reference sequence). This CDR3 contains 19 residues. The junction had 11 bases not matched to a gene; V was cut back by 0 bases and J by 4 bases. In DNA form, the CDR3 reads TGTGCCAGCAGCTTAGCGGCAGGGGGCATTTGGGTTTATAATTCACCCCTCCACTTT. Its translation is CASSLAAGGIWVYNSPLHF.

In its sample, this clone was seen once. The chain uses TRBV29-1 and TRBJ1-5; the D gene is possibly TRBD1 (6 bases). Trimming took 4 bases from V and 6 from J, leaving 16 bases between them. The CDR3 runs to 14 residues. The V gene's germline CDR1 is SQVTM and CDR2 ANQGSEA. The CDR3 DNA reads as TGCAGCGTTGCGGGGGCGGGGGGGGCTCAGCCCCAGCATTTT. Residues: CSVAGAGGAQPQHF.

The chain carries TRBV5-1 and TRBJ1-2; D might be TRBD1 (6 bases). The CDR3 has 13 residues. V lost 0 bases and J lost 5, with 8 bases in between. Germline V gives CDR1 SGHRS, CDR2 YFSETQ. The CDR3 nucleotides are TGCGCCAGCAGCTTGGCCGACAGGTATGGCTACACCTTC. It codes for CASSLADRYGYTF. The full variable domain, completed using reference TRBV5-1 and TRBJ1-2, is KAGVTQTPRYLIKTRGQQVTLSCSPISGHRSVSWYQQTPGQGLQFLFEYFSETQRNKGNFPGRFSGRQFSNSRSEMNVSTLELGDSALYLCASSLADRYGYTFGSGTRLTVV.

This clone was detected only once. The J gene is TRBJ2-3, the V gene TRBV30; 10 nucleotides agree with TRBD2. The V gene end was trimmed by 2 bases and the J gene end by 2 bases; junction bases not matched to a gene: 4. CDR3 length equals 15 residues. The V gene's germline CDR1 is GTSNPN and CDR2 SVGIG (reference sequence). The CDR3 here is CAWSKLAGFTDTQYF. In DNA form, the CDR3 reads TGTGCCTGGAGTAAACTAGCGGGGTTCACAGATACGCAGTATTTT.

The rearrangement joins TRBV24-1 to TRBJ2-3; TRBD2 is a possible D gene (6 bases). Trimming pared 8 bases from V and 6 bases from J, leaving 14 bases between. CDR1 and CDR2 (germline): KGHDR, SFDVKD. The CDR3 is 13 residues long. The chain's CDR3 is CATTSGLRDTQYF. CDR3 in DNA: TGTGCCACCACCTCGGGACTCCGGGATACGCAGTATTTT.

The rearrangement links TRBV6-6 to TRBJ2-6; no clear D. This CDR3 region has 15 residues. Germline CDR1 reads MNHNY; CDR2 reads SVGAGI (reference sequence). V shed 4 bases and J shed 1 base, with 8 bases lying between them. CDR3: CASSFPGSGANVLTF. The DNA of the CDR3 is TGTGCCAGCAGTTTCCCGGGTTCTGGGGCCAACGTCCTGACTTTC.

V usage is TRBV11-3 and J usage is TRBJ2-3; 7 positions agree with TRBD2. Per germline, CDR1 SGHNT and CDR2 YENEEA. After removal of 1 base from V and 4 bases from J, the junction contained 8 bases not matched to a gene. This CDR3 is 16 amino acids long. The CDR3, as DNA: TGTGCCAGCAGCTTAGGAGCCAGCGGGAAGGCAGATACGCAGTATTTT. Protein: CASSLGASGKADTQYF.

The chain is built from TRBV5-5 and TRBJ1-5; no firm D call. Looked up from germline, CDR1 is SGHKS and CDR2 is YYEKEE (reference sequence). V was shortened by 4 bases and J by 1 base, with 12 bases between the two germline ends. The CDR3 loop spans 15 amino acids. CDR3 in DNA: TGTGCCAGCAGCCTCCTTCTGGGGAGCAATCAGCCCCAGCATTTT. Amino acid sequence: CASSLLLGSNQPQHF.

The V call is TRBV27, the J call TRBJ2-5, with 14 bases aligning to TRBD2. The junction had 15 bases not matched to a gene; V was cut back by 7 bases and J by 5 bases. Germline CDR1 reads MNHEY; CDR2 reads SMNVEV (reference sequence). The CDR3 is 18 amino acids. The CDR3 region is CASKQFSGTSGGRETQYF. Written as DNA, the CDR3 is TGTGCCAGCAAACAATTCTCCGGGACTAGCGGGGGCAGGGAGACCCAGTACTTC.

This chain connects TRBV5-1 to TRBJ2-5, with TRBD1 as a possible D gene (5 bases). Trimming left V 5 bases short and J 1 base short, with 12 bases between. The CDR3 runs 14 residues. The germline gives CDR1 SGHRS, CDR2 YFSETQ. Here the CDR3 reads CASRGQNSQETQYF. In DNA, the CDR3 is TGCGCCAGCAGGGGGCAGAATTCCCAAGAGACCCAGTACTTC. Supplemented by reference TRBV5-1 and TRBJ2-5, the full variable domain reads KAGVTQTPRYLIKTRGQQVTLSCSPISGHRSVSWYQQTPGQGLQFLFEYFSETQRNKGNFPGRFSGRQFSNSRSEMNVSTLELGDSALYLCASRGQNSQETQYFGPGTRLLVL.

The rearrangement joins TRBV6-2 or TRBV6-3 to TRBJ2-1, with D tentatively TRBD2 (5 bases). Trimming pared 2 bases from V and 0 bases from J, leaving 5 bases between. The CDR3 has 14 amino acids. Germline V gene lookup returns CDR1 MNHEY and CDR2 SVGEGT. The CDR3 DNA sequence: TGTGCCAGCAGTTACGGGAGCTCCTACAATGAGCAGTTCTTC. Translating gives CASSYGSSYNEQFF.